This TCR beta chain was retrieved from a study of neurological immune-mediated disorders. On the study more broadly: There were around 35 multiple sclerosis patients; around 31 were relapsing-remitting and 3 were secondary progressive.

At least ten counts were recorded for this clonotype. One entry per CDR3 protein, called by TCRdb with MiXCR from the 5' RACE reads. Among 80,000 to 85,000 distinct CDR3 sequences listed, 2.6% were seen once. The sequenced sample consisted of PBMCs. This clonotype originated in a woman aged 30 to 39 with multiple sclerosis.

The CDR3 sequence is CASSPYLSTDTQYF. The DNA for the CDR3 is TGTGCCAGCAGCCCCTACCTTAGCACAGATACGCAGTATTTT. V and J are TRBV7-2 and TRBJ2-3; D uncertain. This CDR3 is built from 14 residues. Trimming removed 5 bases from V and 0 bases from J, with 9 bases in between. CDR1 is SGHTA and CDR2 is FQGNSA in the germline V gene.